This T cell receptor beta chain was identified during a study of shared clonotypes between healthy human individuals. Study-wide results and limits: Read depth was anticipated to influence clonotype sharing among donors. Rarefaction exposed incomplete sorted-subset sequencing despite large depth.

The authors ran the assay at deep level. The data were produced by immunoSEQ multiplex PCR, yet TCRdb's version contains in-frame clones alone and is incomplete. The sample contains over 2 million clones, about 90% of which appear only once. CDR1 is SGHNT and CDR2 is YYREEE in the germline V gene (reference sequence). V lost 4 bases and J lost 2, with 12 bases in between. This CDR3 has 15 amino acids. Donors included only healthy HIV-negative adults lacking recent acute infections or vaccinations. Worth noting for this clone: Its antigen is currently unknown.

This sequence was found in a young man in good health. Some clones in this sample may be carry-over from other donors' samples. Sequencing was performed on naive CD4+ T cells from PBMCs. Subset: CD45RA+ positively selected. The V gene is TRBV5-4, the J gene TRBJ2-2, with D hard to call. The CDR3 reads CASSPGPTNTGELFF. CDR3 nucleotides: TGTGCCAGCAGCCCCGGGCCAACCAACACCGGGGAGCTGTTTTTT. Full variable domain (rest looked up from reference TRBV5-4 and TRBJ2-2): ETGVTQSPTHLIKTRGQQVTLRCSSQSGHNTVSWYQQALGQGPQFIFQYYREEENGRGNFPPRFSGLQFPNYSSELNVNALELDDSALYLCASSPGPTNTGELFFGEGSRLTVL.